The rows below give T cell receptor beta chains drawn from one sample of a study of T cells in localized non-small cell lung cancer. The method was immunoSEQ multiplex PCR; TCRdb's version includes in-frame clones alone and lacks a portion of them. This table holds 50,000 or so clones, about three quarters found once. Specimen: PBMCs, collected before any cancer treatment. The source of these receptors is a woman aged 35 to 75 with stage II lung adenocarcinoma. Each CDR3 is given with its conserved first and last residue. Each record gives: D gene, clone size, V gene, J gene, CDR3 protein, CDR3 DNA. A D gene is named only where the DNA matches it firmly. The size field is filled for only some rows; it gives once, few, many or a size class.

TRBD2	.	TRBV18	TRBJ2-1	CASSLLAGARTSGYNEQFF	TGTGCCAGCTCACTTCTAGCGGGGGCCCGGACTAGCGGGTACAATGAGCAGTTCTTC
TRBD2	medium-sized	TRBV5-4	TRBJ2-7	CASSLSGGAYEQYF	TGTGCCAGCAGTCTTAGCGGGGGGGCCTACGAGCAGTACTTC
.	.	TRBV18	TRBJ2-3	CASSPGASTDTQYF	TGTGCCAGCTCACCGGGGGCTAGCACAGATACGCAGTATTTT
.	.	TRBV7-2	TRBJ1-2	CASSFMGAGYTF	TGTGCCAGCAGCTTTATGGGAGCTGGCTACACCTTC
TRBD1	few	TRBV19	TRBJ1-2	CASSVQGATGGYTF	TGTGCCAGTTCGGTACAGGGGGCAACGGGGGGCTACACCTTC
.	few	TRBV10-2	TRBJ2-7	CASGGSGDSSYEQYF	TGCGCCAGCGGTGGATCGGGGGATAGCTCCTACGAGCAGTACTTC
.	.	TRBV29-1	TRBJ2-1	CSVPRVLQGLGYNEQFF	TGCAGCGTCCCCAGAGTACTTCAGGGATTGGGATACAATGAGCAGTTCTTC
.	.	TRBV30	TRBJ1-2	CAWSVQVGGGYTF	TGTGCCTGGAGTGTACAGGTGGGGGGTGGCTACACCTTC
.	.	TRBV29-1	TRBJ2-3	CSVERDTDTQYF	TGCAGCGTTGAACGGGATACAGATACGCAGTATTTT
.	.	TRBV7-9	TRBJ2-5	CASNKVQETQYF	TGTGCCAGTAACAAGGTGCAAGAGACCCAGTACTTC
TRBD1	.	TRBV7-9	TRBJ2-1	CASSLNRGWNEQFF	TGTGCCAGCAGCCTCAACAGGGGGTGGAATGAGCAGTTCTTC
.	.	TRBV6-5	TRBJ2-2	CASSSNRVGNRGAVF	TGTGCCAGCAGTTCCAACAGGGTCGGGAACCGGGGAGCTGTTTTT
.	.	TRBV4-3	TRBJ1-3	CASSQSISGNTIYF	TGCGCCAGCAGCCAATCAATCTCTGGAAACACCATATATTTT
TRBD1	.	TRBV27	TRBJ2-5	CASSLTGEETQYF	TGTGCCAGCAGTTTGACAGGGGAAGAGACCCAGTACTTC
.	.	TRBV5-1	TRBJ1-1	CASSMGTSNTEAFF	TGCGCCAGCTCCATGGGGACATCTAACACTGAAGCTTTCTTT
.	.	TRBV6-6	TRBJ1-1	CASSYSGRGTEAFF	TGTGCCAGCAGTTACTCGGGGAGGGGTACTGAAGCTTTCTTT
.	.	TRBV6-1	TRBJ2-5	CASIHRAYQETQYF	TGTGCCAGCATACACAGGGCCTATCAAGAGACCCAGTACTTC
.	.	TRBV5-1	TRBJ1-1	CASSLNGMNTEAFF	TGCGCCAGCAGCTTGAATGGGATGAACACTGAAGCTTTCTTT
.	.	TRBV11-2	TRBJ2-3	CASFRSGITDTQYF	TGTGCCAGCTTCCGCAGCGGAATCACAGATACGCAGTATTTT
.	.	TRBV5-1	TRBJ1-1	CASSLAGLIRF	TGCGCCAGCAGCTTGGCGGGGCTGATCCGATTT
.	.	TRBV29-1	TRBJ2-4	CSVWGAAKNIQYF	TGCAGCGTTTGGGGGGCAGCCAAAAACATTCAGTACTTC
TRBD2	once	TRBV27	TRBJ2-1	CASSLRRPGGPGNEQFF	TGTGCCAGCAGTTTACGGCGTCCGGGGGGGCCGGGCAATGAGCAGTTCTTC
TRBD2	.	TRBV27	TRBJ2-1	CASSLTSGGNNEQFF	TGTGCCAGCAGTTTAACTAGCGGGGGAAACAATGAGCAGTTCTTC
.	.	TRBV6-5	TRBJ1-2	CASSHPRSANYGYTF	TGTGCCAGCAGCCACCCCCGCTCAGCTAACTATGGCTACACCTTC
.	.	TRBV19	TRBJ2-1	CASSSEASPRGNEQFF	TGTGCCAGTAGTTCTGAAGCGTCCCCTCGGGGGAATGAGCAGTTCTTC
TRBD1	.	TRBV29-1	TRBJ2-3	CSVEGTGISDHTDTQYF	TGCAGCGTTGAAGGGACAGGGATCTCCGATCACACAGATACGCAGTATTTT
.	.	TRBV6-1	TRBJ2-3	CASSDRDFTDTQYF	TGTGCCAGCAGTGACAGGGATTTCACAGATACGCAGTATTTT
.	few	TRBV19	TRBJ2-5	CASSIESQGQETQYF	TGTGCCAGTAGTATAGAGTCCCAGGGTCAAGAGACCCAGTACTTC
.	once	TRBV29-1	TRBJ1-2	CSGGGDYGYTF	TGCAGCGGAGGGGGGGACTATGGCTACACCTTC
TRBD1	.	TRBV10-3	TRBJ1-5	CAISSGTGSNQPQHF	TGTGCCATCAGTTCCGGGACAGGGAGCAATCAGCCCCAGCATTTT
TRBD1	.	TRBV28	TRBJ1-2	CASSPTGVYGYTF	TGTGCCAGCAGCCCGACAGGGGTCTATGGCTACACCTTC
TRBD1	.	TRBV7-3	TRBJ1-1	CASSLRSQGGEAFF	TGTGCCAGCAGCTTAAGGAGCCAGGGGGGTGAAGCTTTCTTT
.	.	TRBV15	TRBJ1-5	CATSRVGSSQPQHF	TGTGCCACCAGCAGAGTTGGGAGCTCTCAGCCCCAGCATTTT
TRBD2	once	TRBV15	TRBJ2-7	CATSLGLQYEQYF	TGTGCCACCAGCCTGGGACTACAGTACGAGCAGTACTTC
TRBD1	.	TRBV19	TRBJ1-1	CASSIQGGMNTEAFF	TGTGCCAGTAGTATACAAGGGGGCATGAACACTGAAGCTTTCTTT
TRBD1	.	TRBV11-1	TRBJ2-3	CASSLAGQGRPDTQYF	TGTGCCAGCAGCTTAGCGGGACAGGGCCGTCCAGATACGCAGTATTTT
.	.	TRBV19	TRBJ2-7	CASSIDRGISYEQYF	TGTGCCAGTAGTATAGATCGGGGGATTTCCTACGAGCAGTACTTC
.	.	TRBV30	TRBJ2-5	CAWTTGLGLQETQYF	TGTGCCTGGACGACAGGTTTGGGATTGCAAGAGACCCAGTACTTC
.	.	TRBV28	TRBJ1-2	CASSLGYYGYTF	TGTGCCAGCAGTTTAGGATACTATGGCTACACCTTC
TRBD1	.	TRBV7-9	TRBJ1-2	CASSPWDRGQGYTF	TGTGCCAGCAGCCCGTGGGACAGGGGGCAAGGCTACACCTTC
.	.	TRBV28	TRBJ2-1	CASSLGGMRNNEQFF	TGTGCCAGCAGCCTCGGAGGAATGAGGAACAATGAGCAGTTCTTC
TRBD1	few	TRBV9	TRBJ2-1	CASSVFGTEDNEQFF	TGTGCCAGCAGCGTTTTCGGGACAGAAGACAATGAGCAGTTCTTC
TRBD1	.	TRBV28	TRBJ2-2	CAGQGDTGELFF	TGTGCGGGACAGGGAGACACCGGGGAGCTGTTTTTT
TRBD1	.	TRBV19	TRBJ2-1	CASSPTGVGNEQFF	TGTGCCAGTAGTCCTACAGGGGTTGGAAATGAGCAGTTCTTC
.	few	TRBV7-6	TRBJ1-5	CASSLASSSNQPQHF	TGTGCCAGCAGCTTAGCCAGTAGTAGCAATCAGCCCCAGCATTTT
TRBD2	.	TRBV7-9	TRBJ2-5	CASSVPGLAGGSKETQYF	TGTGCCAGCAGCGTGCCGGGACTAGCGGGGGGTAGTAAAGAGACCCAGTACTTC
TRBD2	.	TRBV27	TRBJ2-3	CASSLMPPGLAVDTQYF	TGTGCCAGCAGTTTAATGCCTCCGGGACTAGCGGTAGATACGCAGTATTTT
TRBD2	.	TRBV5-4	TRBJ2-1	CASSPTSGVYNEQFF	TGTGCCAGCAGCCCGACTAGCGGGGTATACAATGAGCAGTTCTTC
.	.	TRBV6-6	TRBJ2-7	CASTMGQDDYEQYF	TGTGCCAGCACTATGGGACAAGACGACTACGAGCAGTACTTC
TRBD1	.	TRBV4-2	TRBJ2-2	CASSRQGANTGELFF	TGTGCCAGCAGCCGACAGGGGGCGAACACCGGGGAGCTGTTTTTT
.	.	TRBV5-6	TRBJ2-2	CASSLRSGARLTGELFF	TGTGCCAGCAGCTTGCGGAGTGGGGCGCGACTCACCGGGGAGCTGTTTTTT
.	.	TRBV19	TRBJ2-5	CASSSAPGGETQYF	TGTGCCAGTAGCTCGGCTCCGGGCGGGGAGACCCAGTACTTC